This TCR beta chain was sequenced in a study of beta chain features in type 1 diabetes. CDR3 length: 10 residues. The germline V gene encodes CDR1 SGHTA and CDR2 FQGNSA. The ends were cut back, 3 bases at V and 10 bases at J, with 4 bases in the middle. Study observations and caveats: Shortening that was moderate but significant affected the TCRB CDR3s of Type 1 diabetes patients in all four CD4+ subsets.

All of the isolated RNA was reverse transcribed, so expressed TCRB transcripts were sequenced. Deep immunoSEQ sequencing covered naive, central memory and regulatory T cell samples. Produced via immunoSEQ multiplex PCR; TCRdb's table is partial and in-frame only. This sample has about 640,000 clones, with 9.5% to 15% found just once. Cells sorted by CD45RO/CCR7/CD25/CD127/CD95/CD27 comprised CD4+ naive, central memory, regulatory and stem cell-like memory cells. In this sample, this clone turned up a few times. Its antigen is currently unknown. The rearrangement uses TRBV7-2 and TRBJ2-1, with no clear D. The receptor's source is a man aged 25-45 years with type 1 diabetes. The sequenced sample consisted of naive CD4+ T cells from blood. This CDR3 is CASSFGEQFF. The CDR3, as DNA: TGTGCCAGCAGCTTCGGGGAGCAGTTCTTC. Drawing the rest from reference TRBV7-2 and TRBJ2-1, the complete variable domain is GAGVSQSPSNKVTEKGKDVELRCDPISGHTALYWYRQSLGQGLEFLIYFQGNSAPDKSGLPSDRFSAERTGGSVSTLTIQRTQQEDSAVYLCASSFGEQFFGPGTRLTVL.